This is a list of T cell receptor beta chains from one sample in a study of cytotoxic CD8 clonotypes in ibrutinib-treated CLL. Data came from immunoSEQ multiplex PCR; TCRdb stores just in-frame clones and leaves some out. The data hold approximately 340,000 clones, with approximately 67% observed a single time. Sample: PBMCs, taken after 36 months of ibrutinib treatment. These receptors all stem from a human donor with chronic lymphocytic leukemia. CDR3s include the opening cysteine and the closing phenylalanine or tryptophan. The D gene is left open where the match is weak. Rows give clone size only sometimes, using once, few, many, or a class for an expanded clone.

clone size	D gene	V gene	J gene	CDR3 protein	CDR3 DNA
.	.	TRBV25-1	TRBJ1-2	CASSEFGNYGYTF	TGTGCCAGCAGTGAATTCGGCAACTATGGCTACACCTTC
.	.	TRBV28	TRBJ1-2	CASSIQPNNYGYTF	TGTGCCAGCAGTATTCAGCCGAATAACTATGGCTACACCTTC
.	TRBD2	TRBV15	TRBJ2-3	CATSRGEDTQYF	TGTGCCACCAGCCGGGGGGAGGATACGCAGTATTTT
.	.	TRBV20-1	TRBJ2-7	CSARASYEQYF	TGCAGTGCTAGAGCTTCCTACGAGCAGTACTTC
few	.	TRBV7-6	TRBJ2-3	CASSLAQGQRTQYF	TGTGCCAGCAGCTTAGCGCAGGGACAACGGACGCAGTATTTT
few	.	TRBV5-1	TRBJ2-3	CASSLERDTQYF	TGCGCCAGCAGCTTGGAACGGGATACGCAGTATTTT
.	TRBD2	TRBV2	TRBJ2-3	CASIGGLVVDTQYF	TGTGCCAGCATAGGGGGACTAGTTGTAGATACGCAGTATTTT
few	.	TRBV5-1	TRBJ1-5	CASSRWGGNQPQHF	TGCGCCAGCAGCCGCTGGGGCGGCAATCAGCCCCAGCATTTT
.	.	TRBV6-6	TRBJ2-7	CASRRTGSSYEQYF	TGTGCCAGCAGGCGTACAGGGAGCTCCTACGAGCAGTACTTC
.	TRBD1	TRBV27	TRBJ2-1	CASSEGQGESLAGLYNEQFF	TGTGCCAGCAGTGAGGGACAGGGGGAGTCACTAGCGGGTTTATACAATGAGCAGTTCTTC
few	TRBD2	TRBV27	TRBJ2-7	CASSPREGRREQYF	TGTGCCAGCAGTCCCCGGGAGGGCCGTAGGGAGCAGTACTTC
.	TRBD1	TRBV4-1	TRBJ2-7	CASSQDPQGNYEQYF	TGCGCCAGCAGCCAGGACCCACAGGGGAACTACGAGCAGTACTTC
.	.	TRBV27	TRBJ1-2	CASSLSAGIELGGYTF	TGTGCCAGCAGTTTATCGGCGGGAATTGAATTAGGCGGCTACACCTTC
.	.	TRBV28	TRBJ1-1	CASTADEGRRTEAFF	TGTGCCAGCACGGCCGATGAGGGGAGGCGCACTGAAGCTTTCTTT
.	TRBD1	TRBV29-1	TRBJ2-5	CSAYPGGWGTQYF	TGCAGCGCCTATCCAGGGGGCTGGGGGACCCAGTACTTC
.	.	TRBV19	TRBJ1-2	CASSIVPGYGYTF	TGTGCCAGTAGTATCGTTCCCGGGTATGGCTACACCTTC
.	.	TRBV7-6	TRBJ1-1	CASTGQPNTEAFF	TGTGCCAGCACTGGACAGCCAAACACTGAAGCTTTCTTT
.	TRBD1	TRBV2	TRBJ1-4	CASMGQGPPGSTNEKLFF	TGTGCCAGCATGGGACAGGGGCCGCCGGGCTCGACTAATGAAAAACTGTTTTTT
.	.	TRBV7-6	TRBJ1-1	CASNNLAADTEAFF	TGTGCCAGCAACAATTTGGCGGCCGACACTGAAGCTTTCTTT
.	TRBD2	TRBV7-9	TRBJ2-1	CASSSSGASSYNEQFF	TGTGCCAGCAGTTCTAGCGGGGCCAGCTCCTACAATGAGCAGTTCTTC
once	.	TRBV4-1	TRBJ1-6	CASSQDLGHRNSPLHF	TGCGCCAGCAGCCAAGATTTAGGACACCGTAATTCACCCCTCCACTTT
.	TRBD2	TRBV11-2	TRBJ2-7	CASTLAGVIYEQYF	TGTGCCAGCACCTTAGCGGGAGTGATATACGAGCAGTACTTC
.	.	TRBV29-1	TRBJ2-4	CSVVGQKEDPAKNIQYF	TGCAGCGTTGTTGGGCAGAAGGAGGACCCCGCCAAAAACATTCAGTACTTC
.	.	TRBV19	TRBJ1-5	CASSGGSYQPQHF	TGTGCCAGTAGTGGCGGGAGCTATCAGCCCCAGCATTTT
.	TRBD1	TRBV4-1	TRBJ1-6	CASSQAFGNRGDNSPLHF	TGCGCCAGCAGCCAAGCATTTGGGAACAGGGGGGATAATTCACCCCTCCACTTT
.	.	TRBV5-4	TRBJ2-5	CASSFGRLDGRETQYF	TGTGCCAGCAGCTTTGGGAGACTAGATGGTCGAGAGACCCAGTACTTC
.	.	TRBV19	TRBJ2-7	CASSISSAAREQYF	TGTGCCAGTAGTATATCCTCAGCCGCGAGGGAGCAGTACTTC
few	.	TRBV29-1	TRBJ2-5	CSVVRAETQYF	TGCAGCGTTGTCAGGGCGGAGACCCAGTACTTC
.	.	TRBV5-1	TRBJ1-2	CASSWTYNYGYTF	TGCGCCAGCAGCTGGACTTATAACTATGGCTACACCTTC
.	TRBD2	TRBV7-6	TRBJ2-3	CASSALAGAGYTQYF	TGTGCCAGCAGCGCACTAGCGGGGGCAGGGTATACGCAGTATTTT
.	.	TRBV2	TRBJ1-2	CASSEMGGGRGGYTF	TGTGCCAGCAGTGAAATGGGCGGGGGCCGCGGTGGCTACACCTTC
.	.	TRBV29-1	TRBJ1-2	CSAIQGYYGYTF	TGCAGCGCCATCCAGGGGTACTATGGCTACACCTTC
.	.	TRBV7-2	TRBJ2-2	CASSVKSTGELFF	TGTGCCAGCAGCGTCAAGAGCACCGGGGAGCTGTTTTTT
.	.	TRBV6-5	TRBJ2-5	CASSYHGTQETQYF	TGTGCCAGCAGTTACCATGGGACCCAAGAGACCCAGTACTTC
.	.	TRBV20-1	TRBJ2-7	CSGRSSYEQYF	TGCAGTGGAAGGAGCTCCTACGAGCAGTACTTC
.	.	TRBV10-3	TRBJ2-7	CAISIYADEQYF	TGTGCCATCAGTATCTATGCTGACGAGCAGTACTTC
.	.	TRBV28	TRBJ2-1	CASSFTLTSYNEQFF	TGTGCCAGCAGTTTTACACTGACCTCCTACAATGAGCAGTTCTTC
.	.	TRBV28	TRBJ2-7	CASSTTGLTSYEQYF	TGTGCCAGCAGTACGACGGGACTTACTTCCTACGAGCAGTACTTC
.	.	TRBV15	TRBJ2-5	CATGDRRHLTSWETQYF	TGTGCCACCGGTGACAGGAGACACCTTACCTCTTGGGAGACCCAGTACTTC
.	.	TRBV2	TRBJ1-1	CASSGPGGGTEAFF	TGTGCCAGCAGTGGGCCCGGAGGGGGCACTGAAGCTTTCTTT
.	TRBD2	TRBV28	TRBJ2-3	CASSFFLAGDTDTQYF	TGTGCCAGCAGTTTTTTCCTAGCGGGAGATACAGATACGCAGTATTTT
.	.	TRBV5-4	TRBJ1-1	CASSPGERGDTEAFF	TGTGCCAGCAGCCCTGGAGAGAGGGGGGACACTGAAGCTTTCTTT
.	.	TRBV5-1	TRBJ1-1	CASTYQGQNTEAFF	TGCGCCAGCACCTACCAGGGACAGAACACTGAAGCTTTCTTT
once	.	TRBV6-6	TRBJ1-2	CASSYNQGGYTF	TGTGCCAGCAGTTACAACCAGGGGGGCTACACCTTC
few	.	TRBV6-5	TRBJ2-3	CASNRRAADTQYF	TGTGCCAGCAACCGGAGGGCGGCAGATACGCAGTATTTT